These 23 T cell receptor beta chains were sequenced from one sample in a study of response to subunit inactivated influenza vaccine. TCRdb reprocessed the RT-PCR reads via MiXCR and lists one record per CDR3 protein. Altogether about 540,000 distinct CDR3 sequences are present, roughly a quarter being singletons, with the ten largest covering approximately 3%. These records were also assigned to another study, of T cells expressing NK-cell markers. Per that study: UMIs accompanied the 5'RACE template switching by which TCR beta cDNA was made.

The sample in question was CD4+ T cells sorted from PBMCs, obtained 12 days after vaccination. These receptors were obtained from a man in his fifties or sixties who received an inactivated influenza vaccine.

The table lists this clonotype with a few counts. The genes are TRBV20-1 and TRBJ2-5; D possibly corresponds to TRBD2 (7 bases). V was cut by 4 bases and J by 5 bases, with 17 bases left in between. The CDR3 loop spans 14 amino acids. From germline, CDR1 is DFQATT and CDR2 SNEGSKA (reference sequence). CDR3 loop: CSAIGRERGETQYF. CDR3 coding DNA: TGCAGTGCTATAGGGCGGGAGAGGGGGGAGACCCAGTACTTC.

This clonotype was counted between two and nine times. This chain uses TRBV12-3 or TRBV12-4 with TRBJ2-2; tentative D call: TRBD1 (6 bases). The V and J ends lost 7 bases and 7 bases respectively, with 16 bases between them. This CDR3 comprises 14 residues. This CDR3 reads CASTQGILVGELFF. DNA for the CDR3: TGTGCCAGCACCCAGGGGATTCTAGTCGGGGAGCTGTTTTTT.

This chain connects TRBV12-3 or TRBV12-4 to TRBJ2-2; D not certain. CDR3 length equals 13 residues. The V end was cut by 6 bases, the J end by 6 bases, with 11 bases between. CDR3 DNA sequence: TGTGCCAGCAGCTCTCTGTATTCCGGGGAGCTGTTTTTT. It codes for CASSSLYSGELFF.

J is TRBJ2-3 and V is TRBV20-1; TRBD2 is a possible D gene (6 bases). Germline V gives CDR1 DFQATT, CDR2 SNEGSKA (reference sequence). This CDR3 comprises 15 residues. Trimming removed 1 base at V and 1 base at J, with 12 bases between. The CDR3 loop is CSARGVGGGTDTQYF. In DNA form, the CDR3 reads TGCAGTGCTAGAGGGGTTGGCGGGGGCACAGATACGCAGTATTTT.

The rearrangement links TRBV5-6 to TRBJ2-2; D unclear. V gave up 5 bases and J gave up 4 bases, with 6 bases separating them. The length of the CDR3 is 12 residues. Germline loops: CDR1 SGHDT, CDR2 YYEEEE. CDR3 in DNA: TGTGCCAGCAGTATATTCACCGGGGAGCTGTTTTTT. This sequence encodes CASSIFTGELFF.

This clonotype has more than one count but fewer than ten. The V call is TRBV7-9, the J call TRBJ1-5; a possible D gene is TRBD1 (6 bases). CDR1 is SEHNR, CDR2 FQNEAQ, per germline (reference sequence). The V and J ends lost 4 bases and 5 bases respectively, with 15 bases between them. The CDR3 covers 15 residues. The CDR3 nucleotides read TGTGCCAGCAGCTCCCAGGGGACCGCGCATCAGCCCCAGCATTTT. Encoded protein: CASSSQGTAHQPQHF.

The chain uses TRBV24-1 and TRBJ1-2; TRBD1 matches at 9 bases. The CDR3 is 14 amino acids. In germline, CDR1 is KGHDR, CDR2 SFDVKD. The trim removed 2 bases at V and 5 bases at J, leaving 2 bases unmatched. Here the CDR3 DNA reads TGTGCCACCAGTGATTCCGGACAGGGGTATGGCTACACCTTC. Amino acids: CATSDSGQGYGYTF.

This clonotype was detected a few times. CDR3 amino acids: CASSLATGTGETQYF. The CDR3 DNA is TGTGCCAGCAGCTTAGCGACAGGGACGGGAGAGACCCAGTACTTC. This chain joins TRBV7-2 and TRBJ2-5, with 7 bases lining up with TRBD1. CDR1 SGHTA and CDR2 FQGNSA come from the germline V gene. With V trimmed by 0 bases and J by 4 bases, 5 bases remained unmatched. The length of the CDR3 is 15 residues.

This clonotype occurred a few times. V is TRBV20-1 and J is TRBJ2-7; a possible D gene is TRBD2 (7 bases). Germline assignment: CDR1 DFQATT and CDR2 SNEGSKA (reference sequence). This CDR3 region has 12 residues. The CDR3 protein is CSGGPGGYEQYF. The CDR3 bases are TGCAGCGGGGGGCCTGGTGGATACGAGCAGTACTTC.

The V gene is TRBV12-3 or TRBV12-4, the J gene TRBJ2-1; 8 nucleotides agree with TRBD2. The length of the CDR3 is 15 residues. After removal of 6 bases from V and 3 bases from J, the junction contained 7 bases not matched to a gene. Written as DNA, the CDR3 is TGTGCCAGCAGCCAACTAGCGGCCAGCTACAATGAGCAGTTCTTC. Translating gives CASSQLAASYNEQFF.

J is TRBJ2-2 and V is TRBV20-1; D gene uncertain. Germline loops: CDR1 DFQATT, CDR2 SNEGSKA (reference sequence). The CDR3 covers 13 residues. With 3 bases removed from V and 1 base from J, the gap between germline ends came to 6 bases. CDR3 amino acids: CSASSENTGELFF. The CDR3 DNA follows: TGCAGTGCTAGCAGCGAGAACACCGGGGAGCTGTTTTTT.

Ten or more counts support this clonotype. The chain links TRBV5-1 to TRBJ2-7, with TRBD1 as a possible D gene (5 bases). V dropped 1 base and J dropped 6 bases, with 11 bases sitting between them. Per the germline V gene, CDR1 is SGHRS and CDR2 is YFSETQ. The CDR3 contains 13 residues. The CDR3, as DNA: TGCGCCAGCAGCTTGACAGGAGTAAGCGAGCAGTACTTC. As protein: CASSLTGVSEQYF.

V gene TRBV15 combines with J gene TRBJ2-5, with 7 bases aligning to TRBD1. The length of the CDR3 is 16 residues. J lost 1 base, V lost 4 bases, and 9 bases had no gene match. The germline CDR1 and CDR2 sequences are LNHNV and YYDKDF (reference sequence). The CDR3 protein is CATSTRTGLRQETQYF. DNA for the CDR3: TGTGCCACCAGCACGCGGACAGGACTTCGCCAAGAGACCCAGTACTTC.

The chain carries TRBV29-1 and TRBJ2-1; D not resolved. Germline-derived CDR1 and CDR2 are SQVTM and ANQGSEA. The CDR3 extends over 13 amino acids. Deletions cut 3 bases from V and 5 bases from J, with 11 bases between. The CDR3 loop reads CSVDLTWNNEQFF. CDR3 nucleotides: TGCAGCGTTGATCTAACCTGGAACAATGAGCAGTTCTTC.

A few counts support this clonotype. The chain combines TRBV27 with TRBJ2-5; 7 bases are a match to TRBD2. This CDR3 is 13 amino acids long. Losses at the gene ends were 4 bases for V and 10 bases for J; bases not matched to a gene: 9. Germline CDR1 and CDR2: MNHEY and SMNVEV (reference sequence). Written as DNA, the CDR3 is TGTGCCAGCAGTTCTGGGGGGGGTTTCAACCAGTACTTC. Translated: CASSSGGGFNQYF.

The chain recombines TRBV20-1 with TRBJ2-7, with D unclear. This CDR3 has 12 amino acids. CDR1 and CDR2 from the germline V gene are DFQATT and SNEGSKA (reference sequence). Trimming cost V 3 bases and J 3 bases, with 9 bases left between them. Here the CDR3 reads CSARETNYEQYF. The CDR3 DNA follows: TGCAGTGCTAGGGAGACAAACTACGAGCAGTACTTC.

This clonotype was seen many times. This rearrangement joins TRBV5-1 to TRBJ2-3, with D unresolved. The germline V gene has CDR1 SGHRS and CDR2 YFSETQ. CDR3 size: 14 residues. Trimming cost V 5 bases and J 0 bases, with 10 bases left between them. CDR3 bases: TGCGCCAGCAGTATTACCCAGAGCACAGATACGCAGTATTTT. It encodes CASSITQSTDTQYF.

This chain connects TRBV20-1 to TRBJ1-2; D remains unclear. The germline gives CDR1 DFQATT, CDR2 SNEGSKA (reference sequence). V was trimmed by 1 base and J by 3 bases, leaving 12 bases between them. The CDR3 runs 14 residues. DNA of the CDR3: TGCAGTGCTAGAGGTCCCAGGTCTGACTATGGCTACACCTTC. Its translation: CSARGPRSDYGYTF.

Written as DNA, the CDR3 is TGCAGCGTTGCGGCCATGGGGGCCTACGAGCAGTACTTC. Protein: CSVAAMGAYEQYF. The rearrangement uses TRBV29-1 and TRBJ2-7, with D possibly being TRBD1 or TRBD2 (5 bases each). This CDR3 is 13 amino acids long. Germline V gene sequence: CDR1 SQVTM, CDR2 ANQGSEA. The V end lost 4 bases, the J end lost 2 bases, and 12 bases lay between the germline ends.

This clonotype was picked up a small number of times. The genes are TRBV20-1 and TRBJ1-5, with D hard to call. There are 14 residues in the CDR3. The germline CDR1 and CDR2 sequences are DFQATT and SNEGSKA (reference sequence). V lost 3 bases and J lost 2, with 11 bases in between. The CDR3, as DNA: TGCAGTGCTAGGAGCGGGGTAGGCAATCAGCCCCAGCATTTT. Protein sequence: CSARSGVGNQPQHF.

This clonotype was counted only a few times. The chain couples TRBV3-1 to TRBJ2-3; 7 bases match TRBD1. CDR1 and CDR2 from the germline V gene are LGHDT and YNNKEL (reference sequence). With V trimmed by 4 bases and J by 2 bases, 6 bases remained unmatched. The CDR3 extends over 15 amino acids. CDR3 coding DNA: TGTGCCAGCAGCCCCCGGGACAGTTCCACAGATACGCAGTATTTT. This translates into CASSPRDSSTDTQYF.

The V call is TRBV7-9, the J call TRBJ2-3; the D gene is possibly TRBD2 (5 bases). The CDR3 runs to 15 residues. The V end was cut by 1 base, the J end by 2 bases, with 10 bases between. Germline V gives CDR1 SEHNR, CDR2 FQNEAQ (reference sequence). The DNA for the CDR3 is TGTGCCAGCAGCTTAGGTTTGGACTTCACAGATACGCAGTATTTT. This sequence encodes CASSLGLDFTDTQYF. The full variable domain, with the rest looked up from reference TRBV7-9 and TRBJ2-3, is DTGVSQNPRHKITKRGQNVTFRCDPISEHNRLYWYRQTLGQGPEFLTYFQNEAQLEKSRLLSDRFSAERPKGSFSTLEIQRTEQGDSAMYLCASSLGLDFTDTQYFGPGTRLTVL.

Ten or more counts support this clonotype. The V and J genes are TRBV5-1 and TRBJ2-5; D ambiguous. The CDR3 has 13 amino acids. The V end lost 4 bases, the J end lost 5 bases, and 12 bases lay between the germline ends. Germline loops: CDR1 SGHRS, CDR2 YFSETQ. CDR3 in DNA: TGCGCCAGCAGCACCACAGCTCGGGAGACCCAGTACTTC. This sequence encodes CASSTTARETQYF.